This TCR beta chain was identified during a study of cytomegalovirus exposure and HLA in healthy donors. Study-wide background: Earlier findings included some 120 million unique TCR beta sequences obtained from 170 million or so T cells. Study results and caveats: HLA alleles were associated with around 17,000 TCR beta sequences in a later analysis at 0.05 false discovery rate. According to the study, 150 to 200 TCR beta chains were cytomegalovirus-associated. Most of the TCR beta V segments (in an earlier analysis) were productive either about 87% or about 30% of the time.

In germline, CDR1 is SGHVS, CDR2 FQNEAQ. The CDR3 is 16 residues long. Primers for the PCR totalled 60 Vbeta and 13 Jbeta. Generated by immunoSEQ multiplex PCR, the TCRdb table keeps only in-frame clones and is missing some. Of about 170,000 clones in the sample, approximately 80% were seen once. This clone was picked up one time. Its antigen remains unknown. The sample comprised PBMCs. The receptor was derived from a woman aged 18 to 35 in good health and CMV-seronegative. The chain has TRBV7-8 and TRBJ2-5; 10 positions agree with TRBD2. The J call may be mistaken, given a closer DNA end match to TRBJ2-7. CDR3 in amino acids: CASSLVTSGNSYEQYF. The DNA for the CDR3 is TGTGCCAGCAGCTTAGTCACTAGCGGGAATTCCTACGAGCAGTACTTC.